This T cell receptor (beta chain) was captured by sequencing in a study of CD8 T cells in acute hepatitis C reinfection. V gave up 3 bases and J gave up 3 bases, with 9 bases separating them. This CDR3 has 13 residues. Germline CDR1 reads SGHRS; CDR2 reads YFSETQ. About this clone itself: Antigen: not known.

As to time point: naive CD8 control sorted from an acute-time-point sample. Acute primary HCV infection: positive HCV RNA or antibody test after negative test within 24 weeks. Surface staining used CD3, CD8 and CD45RO, with dead cells excluded. General observations from the study: No group differed significantly in the high NS3-1073 repertoire diversity. All groups preferentially used TRBV04 and TRBV06, which was not due to overrepresentation in the naive pool.

Generated by immunoSEQ multiplex PCR, the TCRdb table keeps only in-frame clones and is missing some. The repertoire holds some 40,000 clones, with around nine tenths as singletons. The sequencing input was naive CD8+ T cells from PBMCs. The rearrangement uses TRBV5-1 and TRBJ1-1; D is ambiguous. The source is a man younger than 40 with chronic hepatitis C. CDR3 loop: CASSSGRDTEAFF. The CDR3 DNA reads TGCGCCAGCAGCTCCGGTCGAGACACTGAAGCTTTCTTT.